The 12 T cell receptor beta chains presented below share a single source sample, sequenced in a study of post-analysis software for immune sequencing data (dated by TCRdb to the mid-2010s). General study outcomes and caveats: Significantly higher frequencies in patients than in controls were found for roughly 5 TRBV segments, including TRBV5-6, TRBV5-1 and TRBV20-1.

The antigens these receptors bind are not known. Library generation was performed with PCR. For sequencing, an Illumina HiSeq 2500 was employed. Unique molecular identifiers were incorporated into TCR beta cDNA libraries to reduce PCR and sequencing biases. TCRdb passed the public sequencing reads through fastp at Q25 and MiXCR, retaining productive beta sequences. Rows with a matching CDR3 protein are joined into one entry that keeps the most common DNA and genes. Within this sample are 400,000 to 500,000 distinct CDR3 sequences, with about 39% of them counted one time only. The leading ten clones occupy approximately 7.7% of the sample. Sequenced: blood. These receptors all stem from a girl aged 2 to 10 with multiple sclerosis.

This clonotype was observed a few times. The chain links TRBV20-1 to TRBJ2-1; 7 bases match TRBD2. Trimming removed 5 bases from V and 1 base from J; junction bases left unmatched: 8. The CDR3 has 15 residues. The germline gives CDR1 DFQATT, CDR2 SNEGSKA (reference sequence). The CDR3 loop is CSAPPTGGSYNEQFF. CDR3 in DNA: TGCAGTGCTCCCCCAACCGGGGGGTCCTACAATGAGCAGTTCTTC.

This clonotype was seen a handful of times. The V call is TRBV5-1, the J call TRBJ1-6, with 7 bases that match TRBD1. Per the germline V gene, CDR1 is SGHRS and CDR2 is YFSETQ. V gave up 0 bases and J gave up 4 bases; unmatched junction bases: 7. The CDR3 has 17 residues. CDR3 loop: CASSLEGADRYNSPLHF. CDR3 in DNA: TGCGCCAGCAGCTTGGAGGGGGCGGACAGGTATAATTCACCCCTCCACTTT.

On this clonotype: At one boundary the junction diverges from the germline segment, which might be a read error. The V and J genes are TRBV12-3 or TRBV12-4 and TRBJ1-5, with a weak D call TRBD1 (5 bases). This CDR3 spans 15 amino acids. The CDR3, as DNA: TGTGCCAGCAGTTTACAGGGTAACAGCAATCAGTCCCAGCATTTT. Translated: CASSLQGNSNQSQHF.

As for this clonotype: Mismatch with germline at one junction end may stem from a read error. The chain uses TRBV6-5 and TRBJ2-5, with D maybe TRBD2 (6 bases). This CDR3 has 13 amino acids. The V gene's germline CDR1 is MNHEY and CDR2 SVGAGI. DNA of the CDR3: TGTGCCAGCAGGGAGGGGTCCCAAGAGAGCCAGTACTTC. This sequence encodes CASREGSQESQYF.

The chain combines TRBV5-1 with TRBJ1-5; unclear D gene. The V and J ends lost 4 bases and 0 bases respectively, with 11 bases between them. Germline CDR1 and CDR2: SGHRS and YFSETQ. The CDR3 runs 15 residues. The CDR3 DNA is TGCGCCAGCAGCGAAGACGGCTATAGCAATCAGCCCCAGCATTTT. As protein: CASSEDGYSNQPQHF.

This clonotype occurred a few times. J is TRBJ2-4 and V is TRBV11-2; tentatively, D is TRBD1 (6 bases). Germline CDR1 reads SGHAT; CDR2 reads FQNNGV. This CDR3 region has 23 residues. Trimming removed 8 bases from V and 0 bases from J, with 38 bases in between. CDR3 protein: CASLPHSLSGTPGFTLAKNIQYF. CDR3 nucleotides: TGTGCCAGCCTCCCGCACAGTTTATCCGGGACACCTGGTTTCACCCTAGCCAAAAACATTCAGTACTTC. The whole variable domain, filled in from reference TRBV11-2 and TRBJ2-4, reads EAGVAQSPRYKIIEKRQSVAFWCNPISGHATLYWYQQILGQGPKLLIQFQNNGVVDDSQLPKDRFSAERLKGVDSTLKIQPAKLEDSAVYLCASLPHSLSGTPGFTLAKNIQYFGAGTRLSVL.

The V gene is TRBV7-3, the J gene TRBJ2-7, with 8 bases aligning to TRBD1. The CDR3 is 16 residues long. The ends lost 2 bases at V and 2 bases at J; junction bases unmatched: 8. The germline V gene has CDR1 SGHTA and CDR2 FQGTGA. CDR3 bases: TGTGCCAGCAGCTTAGATGGGACAGGCGACACCTACGAGCAGTACTTC. Translating gives CASSLDGTGDTYEQYF.

The chain uses TRBV20-1 and TRBJ2-5, with D hard to call. The V and J ends lost 5 bases and 5 bases respectively, with 15 bases between them. CDR3 length: 13 amino acids. CDR1 is DFQATT and CDR2 is SNEGSKA in the germline V gene (reference sequence). CDR3 residues: CSAQTEQEETQYF. CDR3 bases: TGCAGTGCTCAGACGGAGCAGGAGGAGACCCAGTACTTC.

V is TRBV28 and J is TRBJ2-1; 10 bases map to TRBD1. The CDR3 length is 14 residues. Unmatched junction bases numbered 7, after V lost 5 bases and J lost 9 bases. CDR1 is MDHEN and CDR2 is SYDVKM in the germline V gene. CDR3 nucleotides: TGTGCCAGCAGTGGGACAGGGGAGGACGGTGAGCAGTTCTTC. Translation: CASSGTGEDGEQFF. The full variable domain, rest sourced from reference TRBV28 and TRBJ2-1, is DVKVTQSSRYLVKRTGEKVFLECVQDMDHENMFWYRQDPGLGLRLIYFSYDVKMKEKGDIPEGYSVSREKKERFSLILESASTNQTSMYLCASSGTGEDGEQFFGPGTRLTVL.

V gene TRBV20-1 combines with J gene TRBJ2-5; the D gene is possibly TRBD2 (6 bases). Matching the DNA end better, TRBJ2-7 makes the J call doubtful. CDR1 DFQATT and CDR2 SNEGSKA come from the germline V gene (reference sequence). The CDR3 has 15 amino acids. CDR3 region: CSARDLGGTFGEQYF. In DNA form, the CDR3 reads TGCAGTGCTAGAGATCTCGGGGGAACCTTCGGCGAGCAGTACTTC.

Here the CDR3 DNA reads TGTGCCAGCAGCCAGGGCTCGGGGGCCTACAATGAGCAGTTCTTC. Protein sequence: CASSQGSGAYNEQFF. The rearrangement joins TRBV14 to TRBJ2-1; tentative D call: TRBD2 (6 bases). The CDR3 covers 15 residues. In germline, CDR1 is SGHDN, CDR2 FVKESK. The germline V and J ends were trimmed by 3 bases and 2 bases, with 11 bases remaining between them. Complete variable domain (other parts from reference TRBV14 and TRBJ2-1): EAGVTQFPSHSVIEKGQTVTLRCDPISGHDNLYWYRRVMGKEIKFLLHFVKESKQDESGMPNNRFLAERTGGTYSTLKVQPAELEDSGVYFCASSQGSGAYNEQFFGPGTRLTVL.

This clonotype was detected only once. The rearrangement joins TRBV6-2 or TRBV6-3 to TRBJ2-7, with TRBD1 as a possible D gene (6 bases). The CDR3 contains 13 residues. V shed 9 bases and J shed 0 bases, with 12 bases lying between them. CDR1 and CDR2 (germline): MNHEY, SVGEGT. CDR3 protein: CASWGRGSYEQYF. Written as DNA, the CDR3 is TGTGCCAGTTGGGGCAGGGGCTCCTACGAGCAGTACTTC.